This T cell receptor beta chain was sequenced for a study of human T cells and chemical hapten exposure. For the study at large: Variability of per-sample TCR yields stemmed mainly from small differences in pooled library volume.

This clonotype came up many times. The authors extracted total RNA from unfractionated whole blood. In the authors' methods: Per sample, the median was 95,638 TCRs, with values from approximately 25,000 to 650,000. From the 5' RACE reads, TCRdb called clonotypes with MiXCR, one entry per CDR3 protein. TCRdb, rather than the study authors, made the V and J calls. The sample yields 110,000 to 150,000 distinct CDR3 sequences, approximately 4% seen once. Germline CDR1 SEHNR, CDR2 FQNEAQ (reference sequence). The V gene lost 5 bases and the J gene lost 2 bases, with 15 bases spanning the gap. This CDR3 comprises 15 residues.

This clonotype was sampled from a female donor in good health. The genes are TRBV7-9 and TRBJ1-2; TRBD1 might be the D (6 bases). The DNA of the CDR3 is TGTGCCAGCAGCCCATACGAAGGGGGAAACTATGGCTACACCTTC. It translates to CASSPYEGGNYGYTF.